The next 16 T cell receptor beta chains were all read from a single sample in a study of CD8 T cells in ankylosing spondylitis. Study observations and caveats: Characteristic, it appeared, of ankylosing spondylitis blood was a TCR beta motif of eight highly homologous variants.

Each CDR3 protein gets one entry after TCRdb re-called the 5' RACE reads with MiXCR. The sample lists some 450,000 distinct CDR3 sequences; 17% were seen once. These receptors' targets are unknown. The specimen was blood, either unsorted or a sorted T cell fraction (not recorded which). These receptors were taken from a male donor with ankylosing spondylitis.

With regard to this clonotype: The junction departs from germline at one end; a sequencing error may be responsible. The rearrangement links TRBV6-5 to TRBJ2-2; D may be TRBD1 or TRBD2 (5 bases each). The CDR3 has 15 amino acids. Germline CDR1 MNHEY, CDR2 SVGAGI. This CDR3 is CASSYFLKGHGELVF. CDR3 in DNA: TGTGCCAGCAGTTACTTTCTAAAGGGGCACGGGGAGCTGGTTTTT.

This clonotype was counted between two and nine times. CDR3 region: CASSSRPGDRGSSGANVLTF. The CDR3, as DNA: TGTGCCAGCAGCTCTAGGCCGGGGGACAGGGGGTCCTCTGGGGCCAACGTCCTGACTTTC. The chain employs TRBV7-3 and TRBJ2-6, with 11 bases that match TRBD1. The CDR3 sequence is 20 residues long. From germline, CDR1 is SGHTA and CDR2 FQGTGA. V lost 4 bases to trimming and J lost 0 bases; unmatched junction nucleotides: 11.

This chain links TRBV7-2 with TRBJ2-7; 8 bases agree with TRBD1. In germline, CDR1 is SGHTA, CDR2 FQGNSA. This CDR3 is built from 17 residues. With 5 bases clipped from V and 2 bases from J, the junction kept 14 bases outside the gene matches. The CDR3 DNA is TGTGCCAGCAGCCAAGTGCTGTTGGCAGGGGGCGCCTACGAGCAGTACTTC. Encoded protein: CASSQVLLAGGAYEQYF.

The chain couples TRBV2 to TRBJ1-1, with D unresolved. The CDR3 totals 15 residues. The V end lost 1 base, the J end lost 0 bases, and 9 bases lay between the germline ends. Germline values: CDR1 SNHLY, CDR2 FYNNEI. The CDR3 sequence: CASSEGAAMNTEAFF. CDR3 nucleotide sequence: TGTGCCAGCAGTGAAGGGGCAGCCATGAACACTGAAGCTTTCTTT.

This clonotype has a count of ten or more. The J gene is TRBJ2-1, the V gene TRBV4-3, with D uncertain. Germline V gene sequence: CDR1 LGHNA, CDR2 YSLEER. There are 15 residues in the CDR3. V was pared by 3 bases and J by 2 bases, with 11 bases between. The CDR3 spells CASSHIGPTYNEQFF. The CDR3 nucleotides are TGCGCCAGCAGCCACATAGGGCCGACCTACAATGAGCAGTTCTTC.

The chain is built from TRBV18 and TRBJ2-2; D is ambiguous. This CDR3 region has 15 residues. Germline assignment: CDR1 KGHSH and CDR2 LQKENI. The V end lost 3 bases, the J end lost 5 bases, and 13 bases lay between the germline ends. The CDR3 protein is CASSPPGPGTGELFF. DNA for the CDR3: TGTGCCAGCTCACCCCCCGGGCCCGGGACCGGGGAGCTGTTTTTT.

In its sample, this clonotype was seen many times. CDR3 amino acids: CSARERPSGLWDEQFF. Written as DNA, the CDR3 is TGCAGTGCTAGAGAACGACCTAGCGGCCTCTGGGATGAGCAGTTCTTC. This sequence joins TRBV20-1 and TRBJ2-1; the match to TRBD2 covers 7 bases. This CDR3 comprises 16 residues. V was pared by 0 bases and J by 8 bases, with 13 bases of the junction left unmatched. Looked up from germline, CDR1 is DFQATT and CDR2 is SNEGSKA (reference sequence).

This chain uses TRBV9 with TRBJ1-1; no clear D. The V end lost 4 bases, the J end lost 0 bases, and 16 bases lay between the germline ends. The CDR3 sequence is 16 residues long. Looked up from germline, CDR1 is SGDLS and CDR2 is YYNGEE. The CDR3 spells CASSPHVGRMNTEAFF. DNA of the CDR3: TGTGCCAGCAGCCCCCACGTGGGCAGGATGAACACTGAAGCTTTCTTT.

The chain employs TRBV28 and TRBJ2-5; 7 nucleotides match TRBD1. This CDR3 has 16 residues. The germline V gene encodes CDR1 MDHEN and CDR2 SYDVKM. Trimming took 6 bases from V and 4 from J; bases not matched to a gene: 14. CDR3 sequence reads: CASRLTLDRTSETQYF. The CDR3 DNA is TGTGCCAGCAGACTAACCCTGGACAGGACCTCAGAGACCCAGTACTTC.

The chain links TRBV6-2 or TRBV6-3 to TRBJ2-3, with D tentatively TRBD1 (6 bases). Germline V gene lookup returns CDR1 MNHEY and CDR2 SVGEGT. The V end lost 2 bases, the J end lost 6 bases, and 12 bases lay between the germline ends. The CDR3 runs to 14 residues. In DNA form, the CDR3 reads TGTGCCAGCAGTTACAGTCTCCAGGGGGATACGCAGTATTTT. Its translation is CASSYSLQGDTQYF.

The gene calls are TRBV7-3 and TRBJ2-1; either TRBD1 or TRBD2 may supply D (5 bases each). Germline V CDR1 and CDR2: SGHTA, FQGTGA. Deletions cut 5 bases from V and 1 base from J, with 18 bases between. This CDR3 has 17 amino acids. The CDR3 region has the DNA TGTGCCAGCAGCCAAAACCAGGGTTGGGGGTCCTACAATGAGCAGTTCTTC. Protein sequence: CASSQNQGWGSYNEQFF.

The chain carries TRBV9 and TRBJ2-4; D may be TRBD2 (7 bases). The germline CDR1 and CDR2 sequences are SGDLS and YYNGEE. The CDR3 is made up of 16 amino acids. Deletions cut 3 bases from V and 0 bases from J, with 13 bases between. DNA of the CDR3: TGTGCCAGCAGCGGGAGGGGGGGACTAGCCAAAAACATTCAGTACTTC. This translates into CASSGRGGLAKNIQYF.

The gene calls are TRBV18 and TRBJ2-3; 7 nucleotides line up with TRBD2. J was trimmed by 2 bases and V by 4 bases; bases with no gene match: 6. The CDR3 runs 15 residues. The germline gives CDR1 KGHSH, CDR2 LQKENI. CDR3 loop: CASSQAGIPTDTQYF. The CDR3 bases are TGTGCCAGCTCACAAGCGGGAATCCCCACAGATACGCAGTATTTT.

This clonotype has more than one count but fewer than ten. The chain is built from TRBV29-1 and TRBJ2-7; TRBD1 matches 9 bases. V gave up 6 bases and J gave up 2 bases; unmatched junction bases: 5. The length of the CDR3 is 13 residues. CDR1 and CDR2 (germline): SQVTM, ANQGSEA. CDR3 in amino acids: CSVPGTGTYEQYF. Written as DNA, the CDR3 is TGCAGCGTGCCCGGGACAGGGACCTACGAGCAGTACTTC.

This chain's CDR3 is CASSEAGGRQPQHF. The CDR3 DNA is TGTGCCAGCAGTGAAGCCGGCGGTAGACAGCCCCAGCATTTT. The chain couples TRBV6-1 to TRBJ1-5; D not resolved. Germline V lookup: CDR1 MNHNS, CDR2 SASEGT. This CDR3 spans 14 amino acids. The V gene lost 0 bases and the J gene lost 7 bases, with 10 bases spanning the gap.

As DNA, the CDR3 is TGCGCCAGCAGCACGGACAGGGCCCACGAGCAGTACTTC. It codes for CASSTDRAHEQYF. J is TRBJ2-7 and V is TRBV5-1; 8 bases line up with TRBD1. Germline V gene sequence: CDR1 SGHRS, CDR2 YFSETQ. The ends lost 4 bases at V and 5 bases at J; junction bases unmatched: 5. The CDR3 length is 13 residues.